This T cell receptor beta chain was sequenced for a study of PD-L1 blockade in urothelial cancer. As for the study in general: Patients' prior chemotherapy regimens numbered 0 to 3. Samples came from 3 weeks, at the second dose, and 6 weeks into treatment. Each blood sample yielded a median of roughly 140,000 T cells.

This clone came up once. Germline CDR1 KGHSH, CDR2 LQKENI. The V segment lost 2 bases and the J segment 4 bases; nucleotides outside the gene matches: 15. The CDR3 consists of 19 residues. Assay: immunoSEQ multiplex PCR; the TCRdb copy retains only in-frame clones and omits some. Of 90,000 to 120,000 clones listed, about 90% are singletons. Sample numbers ranged from 1 to 8 per patient, encompassing pretreatment and on-treatment collections. The sequencing here drew on PBMCs, taken around atezolizumab (anti-PD-L1) treatment. The TCR originated in a woman of 80 years or more with urothelial cancer. This chain connects TRBV18 to TRBJ2-1, with 9 bases aligning to TRBD1. CDR3 DNA: TGTGCCAGCTCACCAACCAGACGGCTAGGACAGGGGATATACAATGAGCAGTTCTTC. Amino acid sequence: CASSPTRRLGQGIYNEQFF. The full variable domain, completed using reference TRBV18 and TRBJ2-1, is NAGVMQNPRHLVRRRGQEARLRCSPMKGHSHVYWYRQLPEEGLKFMVYLQKENIIDESGMPKERFSAEFPKEGPSILRIQQVVRGDSAAYFCASSPTRRLGQGIYNEQFFGPGTRLTVL.